The sequence of this T cell receptor beta chain was determined in a study of blood T cell repertoires in COVID-19. The CDR3 is made up of 15 amino acids. The junction had 7 bases not matched to a gene; V was cut back by 5 bases and J by 3 bases. Germline CDR1 reads SGHVS; CDR2 reads FNYEAQ. Per the authors' pipeline: Reference gene primer amplification gave estimated nucleated cell counts. The repertoire was sequenced with immunoSEQ multiplex PCR; TCRdb's copy has only in-frame clones and lacks some. V and J calls and clone size follow that table, whereas D and trimming were derived from the DNA. The sample shows 300,000 or so clones, roughly nine tenths of them seen only once.

The sample was peripheral blood. The rearrangement links TRBV7-6 to TRBJ2-3, with TRBD2 matching over 8 bases. This sequence was found in a man between 18 and 29 years old who had recovered from COVID-19. CDR3 region: CASSQTGGATDTQYF. The CDR3 region has the DNA TGTGCCAGCAGCCAGACGGGGGGGGCAACAGATACGCAGTATTTT.